These 27 T cell receptor beta chains originate from one sample sequenced in a study of shared clonotypes between healthy human individuals. Sequencing used immunoSEQ multiplex PCR; TCRdb keeps in-frame clones, though not all of them. The sample yields approximately 1.5 million clones, approximately 98% seen once. The specimen sequenced was naive CD4+ T cells sorted from blood. Subset defined: CD45RA+ positively selected. These receptors came from a man aged 25-40 years in good health.

The genes are TRBV9 and TRBJ2-1; weak D call: TRBD1 (5 bases). Trimming took off 4 bases at V and 4 bases at J, with 12 bases between the two ends. Germline CDR1 reads SGDLS; CDR2 reads YYNGEE. The CDR3 consists of 14 residues. The CDR3 spells CASSTTDIYNEQFF. The DNA for the CDR3 is TGTGCCAGCAGCACTACGGACATTTACAATGAGCAGTTCTTC.

In regard to this clone: Other DNA sequences from this sample encode an identical CDR3 as well. V gene TRBV5-1 combines with J gene TRBJ2-7, with D tentatively TRBD1 (6 bases). Deletions cut 5 bases from V and 3 bases from J, with 12 bases between. CDR3 length equals 13 residues. Per germline, CDR1 SGHRS and CDR2 YFSETQ. CDR3 DNA sequence: TGCGCCAGCAGTCCAGACAGGTTCTACGAGCAGTACTTC. This encodes CASSPDRFYEQYF.

The gene calls are TRBV19 and TRBJ2-7, with TRBD1 matching 8 bases. V lost 0 bases to trimming and J lost 5 bases; unmatched junction nucleotides: 6. The CDR3 is 15 residues long. Germline CDR1 and CDR2: LNHDA and SQIVND (reference sequence). The CDR3 DNA sequence: TGTGCCAGTAGTATAGATCCAGGACAGGGAAACGAGCAGTACTTC. As protein: CASSIDPGQGNEQYF.

The chain employs TRBV27 and TRBJ2-4; tentative D call: TRBD2 (6 bases). Between the trimmed V and J ends, which lost 3 bases and 0 bases, there was a span of 9 bases. Germline V gene sequence: CDR1 MNHEY, CDR2 SMNVEV (reference sequence). The CDR3 is 15 amino acids. The CDR3 loop reads CASSLGGIAKNIQYF. The CDR3 DNA reads TGTGCCAGCAGTTTGGGCGGGATAGCCAAAAACATTCAGTACTTC.

The J gene is TRBJ2-1, the V gene TRBV18; the match to TRBD2 covers 12 bases. The V and J ends lost 3 bases and 12 bases, in that order; junction bases with no gene match: 3. Germline V gene data show CDR1 as KGHSH and CDR2 as LQKENI. The CDR3 consists of 13 residues. The CDR3 nucleotides read TGTGCCAGCTCACCGAAGGGACTAGCGGGGCAGTTCTTC. Protein: CASSPKGLAGQFF.

The table lists this clone with a count of one. The gene calls are TRBV30 and TRBJ2-1; D is unclear. CDR1 is GTSNPN and CDR2 is SVGIG in the germline V gene (reference sequence). V shed 7 bases and J shed 6 bases, with 10 bases lying between them. CDR3 size: 11 residues. CDR3 DNA: TGTGCCTTGTCTCTGCTCAATGAGCAGTTCTTC. Encoded protein: CALSLLNEQFF.

The chain couples TRBV28 to TRBJ2-1; 11 positions agree with TRBD2. The CDR3 runs 19 residues. Per the germline V gene, CDR1 is MDHEN and CDR2 is SYDVKM. The V and J ends lost 4 bases and 4 bases, in that order; junction bases with no gene match: 15. CDR3 coding DNA: TGTGCCAGCAGTTCGCTAGCGGGAGGTACTATATTCCCTTACAATGAGCAGTTCTTC. It specifies CASSSLAGGTIFPYNEQFF. Full variable domain (outside the CDR3, taken from reference TRBV28 and TRBJ2-1): DVKVTQSSRYLVKRTGEKVFLECVQDMDHENMFWYRQDPGLGLRLIYFSYDVKMKEKGDIPEGYSVSREKKERFSLILESASTNQTSMYLCASSSLAGGTIFPYNEQFFGPGTRLTVL.

Only one count was recorded for this clone. V gene TRBV4-1 combines with J gene TRBJ2-3; TRBD1 matches at 7 bases. The ends lost 8 bases at V and 2 bases at J; junction bases unmatched: 7. The CDR3 covers 14 residues. The germline V gene encodes CDR1 MGHRA and CDR2 YSYEKL. CDR3 region: CASSAGTDTDTQYF. The DNA for the CDR3 is TGCGCCAGCTCCGCCGGGACAGACACAGATACGCAGTATTTT.

As DNA, the CDR3 is TGCGCCAGCAGTGAGTCGATTCTAGCCGCAGATACGCAGTATTTT. This codes for CASSESILAADTQYF. This sequence joins TRBV10-1 and TRBJ2-3; D might be TRBD2 (5 bases). V lost 0 bases to trimming and J lost 4 bases, with 11 bases between them. CDR3 length: 15 amino acids. From germline, CDR1 is WNHNN and CDR2 SYGVQD (reference sequence).

CDR3 in amino acids: CASSIRGEFSGANVLTF. DNA of the CDR3: TGTGCCAGTAGTATCAGAGGGGAGTTCTCTGGGGCCAACGTCCTGACTTTC. The rearrangement joins TRBV19 to TRBJ2-6, with D perhaps being TRBD1 or TRBD2 (5 bases each). The germline gives CDR1 LNHDA, CDR2 SQIVND (reference sequence). This CDR3 comprises 17 residues. V lost 3 bases and J lost 0, with 12 bases in between.

V usage is TRBV5-8 and J usage is TRBJ2-7, with D tentatively TRBD2 (5 bases). This CDR3 has 14 amino acids. Germline values: CDR1 SGHTS, CDR2 YDEGEE. The V end lost 0 bases, the J end lost 6 bases, and 13 bases lay between the germline ends. CDR3 sequence reads: CASSLGGNPGEQYF. The CDR3 region has the DNA TGTGCCAGCAGCTTGGGAGGGAATCCCGGCGAGCAGTACTTC.

V is TRBV5-4 and J is TRBJ2-7; 7 bases are shared with TRBD2. Germline trimming cut 2 bases from V and 2 bases from J; bases unmatched to any gene: 19. This CDR3 has 19 amino acids. Germline V CDR1 and CDR2: SGHNT, YYREEE (reference sequence). For the CDR3, the DNA is TGTGCCAGCAGCTTATCCCTTGTCGGGCTAGCGGAAAAAACCTACGAGCAGTACTTC. It yields the protein CASSLSLVGLAEKTYEQYF.

This chain joins TRBV6-6 and TRBJ2-5; D unresolved. Between the trimmed V and J ends, which lost 5 bases and 3 bases, there was a span of 4 bases. Germline CDR1 reads MNHNY; CDR2 reads SVGAGI (reference sequence). This CDR3 is 11 amino acids long. The CDR3 reads CASSLKETQYF. CDR3 nucleotides: TGTGCCAGCAGTCTGAAAGAGACCCAGTACTTC.

The CDR3 here is CASSPLPGIETQYF. CDR3 DNA sequence: TGTGCCAGCAGCCCGCTTCCCGGGATCGAGACCCAGTACTTC. The chain links TRBV5-4 to TRBJ2-5; D is perhaps TRBD2 (5 bases). The germline V and J ends were trimmed by 4 bases and 5 bases, with 15 bases remaining between them. CDR1 is SGHNT and CDR2 is YYREEE in the germline V gene (reference sequence). The CDR3 has 14 residues.

A word on this clone: The same CDR3 can be traced to other DNA sequences in this sample. This sequence joins TRBV5-4 and TRBJ2-5; 16 bases fit TRBD2. The CDR3 totals 15 residues. Germline V lookup: CDR1 SGHNT, CDR2 YYREEE (reference sequence). Losses at the gene ends were 4 bases for V and 5 bases for J; bases not matched to a gene: 2. DNA for the CDR3: TGTGCCAGCAGCCCGGGACTAGCGGGAGGGGAGACCCAGTACTTC. Its protein is CASSPGLAGGETQYF.

This chain links TRBV7-2 with TRBJ2-7; D is unclear. Germline V gene lookup returns CDR1 SGHTA and CDR2 FQGNSA. The length of the CDR3 is 12 residues. The germline V and J ends were trimmed by 3 bases and 4 bases, with 7 bases remaining between them. CDR3 region: CASSLIAYEQYF. The CDR3, as DNA: TGTGCCAGCAGCTTGATAGCTTACGAGCAGTACTTC.

This CDR3 reads CAWSWDSNQPQHF. For the CDR3, the DNA is TGTGCCTGGAGTTGGGACAGCAATCAGCCCCAGCATTTT. J is TRBJ1-5 and V is TRBV30; tentatively, D is TRBD1 (5 bases). Germline V lookup: CDR1 GTSNPN, CDR2 SVGIG (reference sequence). Trimming stripped 2 bases from V and 1 base from J, with 6 bases between. The CDR3 length is 13 residues.

V is TRBV15 and J is TRBJ2-3, with 14 nucleotides matching TRBD2. V lost 5 bases, J lost 3 bases, and 7 bases stayed unmatched. Per the germline V gene, CDR1 is LNHNV and CDR2 is YYDKDF (reference sequence). The CDR3 spans 17 residues. The CDR3 here is CATSVGGLAGATDTQYF. The CDR3 DNA sequence: TGTGCCACCAGCGTAGGGGGACTAGCGGGAGCGACAGATACGCAGTATTTT.

This sequence joins TRBV29-1 and TRBJ1-1; tentative D call: TRBD1 (6 bases). The V gene lost 3 bases and the J gene lost 1 base, with 15 bases spanning the gap. Germline-derived CDR1 and CDR2 are SQVTM and ANQGSEA. This CDR3 has 15 residues. The CDR3 DNA sequence: TGCAGCGTTGAGAGTGAAGGGGGTACGAACACTGAAGCTTTCTTT. Translated, it gives CSVESEGGTNTEAFF. The full variable domain, completed using reference TRBV29-1 and TRBJ1-1, is SAVISQKPSRDICQRGTSLTIQCQVDSQVTMMFWYRQQPGQSLTLIATANQGSEATYESGFVIDKFPISRPNLTFSTLTVSNMSPEDSSIYLCSVESEGGTNTEAFFGQGTRLTVV.

The genes are TRBV6-5 and TRBJ1-1, with TRBD1 as a possible D gene (6 bases). The germline V gene encodes CDR1 MNHEY and CDR2 SVGAGI. The CDR3 contains 15 residues. The V end lost 6 bases, the J end lost 1 base, and 15 bases lay between the germline ends. CDR3 in amino acids: CASRPPGHPNTEAFF. In DNA, the CDR3 is TGTGCCAGCAGACCACCGGGACATCCGAACACTGAAGCTTTCTTT.

The CDR3 nucleotides are TGCAGCGTTTTGGACTACCCTCGGAATGAGCAGTTCTTC. It codes for CSVLDYPRNEQFF. The J gene is TRBJ2-1, the V gene TRBV29-1; perhaps TRBD2 as D (6 bases). Germline CDR1 SQVTM, CDR2 ANQGSEA. The CDR3 totals 13 residues. V lost 5 bases to trimming and J lost 7 bases, with 15 bases between them.

This chain joins TRBV29-1 and TRBJ1-4; TRBD1 might be the D (5 bases). The CDR3 contains 12 residues. Per germline, CDR1 SQVTM and CDR2 ANQGSEA. V lost 6 bases to trimming and J lost 5 bases, with 10 bases between them. CDR3 protein: CSVLDRNEKLFF. CDR3 nucleotide sequence: TGCAGCGTCCTCGACAGAAATGAAAAACTGTTTTTT.

This CDR3 is CASSRRFSGGDNEQFF. DNA for the CDR3: TGTGCCAGCAGCCGCCGATTTAGCGGGGGGGACAATGAGCAGTTCTTC. V is TRBV14 and J is TRBJ2-1; 11 positions match TRBD2. Germline V lookup: CDR1 SGHDN, CDR2 FVKESK. The V and J ends lost 4 bases and 5 bases, in that order; junction bases with no gene match: 7. The CDR3 sequence is 16 residues long.

The gene calls are TRBV7-9 and TRBJ2-7, with D uncertain. The V and J ends lost 2 bases and 5 bases respectively, with 16 bases between them. This CDR3 comprises 15 residues. Germline CDR1 reads SEHNR; CDR2 reads FQNEAQ (reference sequence). The CDR3 sequence: CASSLSGGGIHEQYF. CDR3 DNA sequence: TGTGCCAGCAGCTTATCAGGTGGTGGAATCCACGAGCAGTACTTC. Supplemented by reference TRBV7-9 and TRBJ2-7, the full variable domain reads DTGVSQNPRHKITKRGQNVTFRCDPISEHNRLYWYRQTLGQGPEFLTYFQNEAQLEKSRLLSDRFSAERPKGSFSTLEIQRTEQGDSAMYLCASSLSGGGIHEQYFGPGTRLTVT.

This rearrangement joins TRBV11-2 to TRBJ2-1; either TRBD1 or TRBD2 may fit D (5 bases each). Trimming left V 3 bases short and J 0 bases short, with 9 bases between. The CDR3 has 15 amino acids. Germline V gives CDR1 SGHAT, CDR2 FQNNGV. CDR3: CASSFRGYSYNEQFF. CDR3 DNA: TGTGCCAGCAGCTTTCGGGGCTACTCCTACAATGAGCAGTTCTTC.

The rearrangement joins TRBV29-1 to TRBJ2-3; D may be TRBD2 (6 bases). Per the germline V gene, CDR1 is SQVTM and CDR2 is ANQGSEA. The CDR3 totals 15 residues. The germline V and J ends were trimmed by 4 bases and 2 bases, with 16 bases remaining between them. The CDR3 nucleotides read TGCAGCGTTGTGGGGTATGGCGGGGACACAGATACGCAGTATTTT. Protein sequence: CSVVGYGGDTDTQYF.

The V and J genes are TRBV19 and TRBJ1-4; a possible D gene is TRBD1 (6 bases). The CDR3 totals 12 residues. V lost 3 bases to trimming and J lost 9 bases, with 8 bases between them. Germline lookup yields CDR1 LNHDA and CDR2 SQIVND (reference sequence). The CDR3 nucleotides are TGTGCCAGTAGTATTACAGGGAAAAAACTGTTTTTT. Residues: CASSITGKKLFF. Using reference TRBV19 and TRBJ1-4 for the parts outside the CDR3, the full variable domain is DGGITQSPKYLFRKEGQNVTLSCEQNLNHDAMYWYRQDPGQGLRLIYYSQIVNDFQKGDIAEGYSVSREKKESFPLTVTSAQKNPTAFYLCASSITGKKLFFGSGTQLSVL.